This T cell receptor (beta chain) appears in the sequencing data of a study of blood T cell repertoires in COVID-19. Study-level information: T cells, B-cell-depleted T cells, or PBMCs supplied cDNA or gDNA.

Authors' methods: Nucleated cell number was recorded as an estimate derived from reference gene primer amplification. Sequenced by immunoSEQ multiplex PCR; TCRdb stores in-frame clones only, minus some. The V and J calls and clone size were taken over from that table, and D and trimming were inferred from the DNA. Of some 340,000 clones listed, 83% are singletons. This CDR3 region has 15 residues. V dropped 7 bases and J dropped 0 bases, with 13 bases sitting between them. Germline CDR1 MNHEY, CDR2 SMNVEV (reference sequence). This rearrangement joins TRBV27 to TRBJ1-3; no clear D. The source of this sequence is a man younger than 45 with active or convalescent COVID-19. Sequenced input: peripheral blood. The CDR3 here is CASNPRRSSGNTIYF. The CDR3, as DNA: TGTGCCAGCAACCCTCGGAGGAGCTCTGGAAACACCATATATTTT.